This T cell receptor (beta chain) was sequenced in a study of CD8 T cells in ankylosing spondylitis. Findings of the study overall: Disease-linked clones were CD8+ and relatively rare in peripheral blood. Clones linked to disease were reported to show significant enrichment in matched ankylosing spondylitis synovial fluid. Characteristic, it appeared, of ankylosing spondylitis blood was a TCR beta motif of roughly eight highly homologous variants.

This clonotype was seen only a few times. The antigen remains undetermined. With molecular barcodes, quantitative 5'-RACE was used to make the TCR beta libraries. TCRdb fed the 5' RACE reads into MiXCR, producing one record per CDR3 protein. The sample includes around 890,000 distinct CDR3 sequences, about 11% of them seen just once. The CDR3 is 16 amino acids. Germline CDR1 and CDR2: SGHRS and YFSETQ. V trimming: 0 bases; J trimming: 6 bases; junction bases outside the gene matches: 10. The chain carries TRBV5-1 and TRBJ2-7; 9 bases align to TRBD1. The sequenced material came from blood, either unsorted or a sorted T cell fraction (not recorded which). The clonotype comes from a male donor with ankylosing spondylitis. The CDR3 reads CASSLGTGTGLSEQYF. The CDR3 DNA sequence: TGCGCCAGCAGCTTGGGGACCGGGACAGGGCTCAGCGAGCAGTACTTC.